This record covers a single T cell receptor (beta chain). How the authors handled the data: The authors estimated nucleated cell counts from reference gene primer amplification. Generated by immunoSEQ multiplex PCR, the TCRdb table keeps only in-frame clones and is missing some. V, J and clone size are those of that table, while D and trimming were read from the DNA. The table includes under 85,000 clones, 88% detected once. Trimming removed 0 bases at V and 0 bases at J, with 3 bases between. The CDR3 totals 13 residues. Germline CDR1 and CDR2: SGDLS and YYNGEE. The data are from a study of blood T cell repertoires in COVID-19.

Source material: peripheral blood. The chain employs TRBV9 and TRBJ1-1, with unresolved D. This receptor was taken from a man in his sixties or seventies with acute or convalescent COVID-19. The CDR3 loop reads CASSVELNTEAFF. In DNA, the CDR3 is TGTGCCAGCAGCGTAGAGCTGAACACTGAAGCTTTCTTT.